The next 26 T cell receptor beta chains were all read from a single sample in a study of human CD4 T cells and Enterobacteriaceae. Sorting took every CD4+ cell except CD45RA+CCR7+CD95- naive cells, reaching over 98% purity. Generated by immunoSEQ multiplex PCR, the TCRdb table keeps only in-frame clones and is missing some. The table lists around 26,000 clones, 80% to 90% of them singletons, with 0.9% to 1% in the top ten. The sequencing input was memory CD4+ T cells from blood. Every receptor here comes from a human donor in good health.

This clone was detected a few times. The rearrangement links TRBV19 to TRBJ1-1, with D perhaps matching TRBD1 (5 bases). The germline V gene has CDR1 LNHDA and CDR2 SQIVND (reference sequence). Trimming took off 3 bases at V and 6 bases at J, with 20 bases between the two ends. The CDR3 has 16 residues. The CDR3: CASSMFPSLRGAEAFF. CDR3 bases: TGTGCCAGTAGTATGTTCCCCTCGCTGAGGGGAGCTGAAGCTTTCTTT.

V and J are TRBV4-2 and TRBJ1-1; D not resolved. The V end lost 0 bases, the J end lost 3 bases, and 11 bases lay between the germline ends. There are 15 residues in the CDR3. The germline V gene encodes CDR1 LGHNA and CDR2 YNFKEQ. The CDR3 spells CASSQDLEEDTEAFF. The CDR3 coding sequence is TGTGCCAGCAGCCAAGATCTGGAGGAGGACACTGAAGCTTTCTTT.

The chain combines TRBV6-1 with TRBJ2-1, with D perhaps matching TRBD1 (7 bases). The V gene's germline CDR1 is MNHNS and CDR2 SASEGT. The CDR3 loop spans 15 amino acids. Trimming shortened V by 8 bases and J by 3 bases, and 17 bases separated the two germline ends. The CDR3 DNA sequence: TGTGCCAGCTTCGACAGGGAGGCACGCTACAATGAGCAGTTCTTC. This gives the protein CASFDREARYNEQFF.

The J gene is TRBJ2-6, the V gene TRBV5-1; D gene ambiguous. This CDR3 spans 14 amino acids. The germline gives CDR1 SGHRS, CDR2 YFSETQ. Between the trimmed V and J ends, which lost 3 bases and 2 bases, there was a span of 6 bases. CDR3 sequence reads: CASSSTAGANVLTF. The CDR3 DNA follows: TGCGCCAGCAGCTCTACAGCTGGGGCCAACGTCCTGACTTTC. The full variable domain, its missing parts supplied by reference TRBV5-1 and TRBJ2-6, is KAGVTQTPRYLIKTRGQQVTLSCSPISGHRSVSWYQQTPGQGLQFLFEYFSETQRNKGNFPGRFSGRQFSNSRSEMNVSTLELGDSALYLCASSSTAGANVLTFGAGSRLTVL.

The rearrangement joins TRBV10-1 to TRBJ1-6; perhaps TRBD1 as D (6 bases). Between the trimmed V and J ends, which lost 10 bases and 7 bases, there was a span of 20 bases. Germline V gives CDR1 WNHNN, CDR2 SYGVQD (reference sequence). The CDR3 is made up of 15 amino acids. This CDR3 is CATSSDRLWNSPLHF. The CDR3 region has the DNA TGCGCCACTTCCTCCGACAGGTTATGGAATTCACCCCTCCACTTT.

The J gene is TRBJ2-1, the V gene TRBV29-1; no reliable D call. CDR1 is SQVTM and CDR2 is ANQGSEA in the germline V gene. The V and J ends lost 1 base and 7 bases respectively, with 11 bases between them. CDR3 length: 13 amino acids. The CDR3 here is CSVEVVFGNEQFF. DNA of the CDR3: TGCAGCGTTGAAGTGGTTTTCGGGAATGAGCAGTTCTTC.

The V gene is TRBV7-3, the J gene TRBJ2-5; D is uncertain. Per germline, CDR1 SGHTA and CDR2 FQGTGA. With 2 bases removed from V and 2 bases from J, the gap between germline ends came to 15 bases. The CDR3 is 16 amino acids. The CDR3 here is CASSLYARRIQETQYF. DNA for the CDR3: TGTGCCAGCAGCTTATACGCCAGGCGGATTCAAGAGACCCAGTACTTC.

The CDR3 coding sequence is TGTGCCAGCAGCCAACTAGCGGGGGGCCGAGAGCAGTACTTC. Amino acids: CASSQLAGGREQYF. The rearrangement joins TRBV6-1 to TRBJ2-7; 12 bases fit TRBD2. Germline V gene lookup returns CDR1 MNHNS and CDR2 SASEGT. V was clipped by 6 bases and J by 7 bases; unmatched bases: 7. The CDR3 is 14 residues long.

The chain combines TRBV16 with TRBJ2-7; 7 bases align to TRBD1. The CDR3 runs 15 residues. Germline values: CDR1 KGHSY, CDR2 FQNENV. The V segment lost 0 bases and the J segment 0 bases; nucleotides outside the gene matches: 2. The DNA for the CDR3 is TGTGCCAGCAGCCAATCATACAGGGGCTCCTACGAGCAGTACTTC. Translated, it gives CASSQSYRGSYEQYF.

This clone is classed as medium-sized. The genes are TRBV25-1 and TRBJ1-6; 9 bases line up with TRBD1. Germline values: CDR1 MGHDK, CDR2 SYGVNS. J gave up 10 bases and V 6 bases, and 7 bases lay outside the gene matches. The CDR3 sequence is 14 residues long. CDR3 coding DNA: TGTGCCAGCAGCGATACAGGGGGCGAGTCACCCCTCCACTTT. Residues: CASSDTGGESPLHF.

The V gene is TRBV10-1, the J gene TRBJ2-3, with D tentatively TRBD1 (6 bases). Germline V gene lookup returns CDR1 WNHNN and CDR2 SYGVQD (reference sequence). Trimming stripped 4 bases from V and 4 bases from J, with 15 bases between. This CDR3 comprises 15 residues. Here the CDR3 reads CASSGGVRGSDTQYF. The CDR3 DNA follows: TGCGCCAGCAGTGGTGGGGTCAGGGGATCAGATACGCAGTATTTT.

This clone appeared once. The chain recombines TRBV7-7 with TRBJ2-5; D tentatively fits TRBD1 or TRBD2 (6 bases each). Germline CDR1 is SSHAT and CDR2 is FNYEAQ (reference sequence). The CDR3 extends over 15 amino acids. Trimming pared 3 bases from V and 4 bases from J, leaving 15 bases between. CDR3 bases: TGTGCCAGCAGCTTGGGCCTGGGGGGCAGAGAGACCCAGTACTTC. It codes for CASSLGLGGRETQYF.

The sample holds one count of this clone. The J gene is TRBJ2-1, the V gene TRBV18, with TRBD2 identical over 13 bases. Germline V gives CDR1 KGHSH, CDR2 LQKENI. There are 15 residues in the CDR3. After removal of 4 bases from V and 7 bases from J, the junction contained 4 bases not matched to a gene. CDR3 sequence: CASSLTSGRGNEQFF. The CDR3 DNA reads TGTGCCAGCTCACTCACTAGCGGGAGGGGAAATGAGCAGTTCTTC.

The rearrangement uses TRBV6-6 and TRBJ2-7, with 7 positions matching TRBD1. V was pared by 5 bases and J by 3 bases, with 1 base of the junction left unmatched. Germline V lookup: CDR1 MNHNY, CDR2 SVGAGI (reference sequence). CDR3 length: 12 residues. The CDR3 reads CASSPGGYEQYF. In nucleotides, the CDR3 is TGTGCCAGCAGTCCAGGGGGCTACGAGCAGTACTTC.

This clone was recorded only once. The chain links TRBV18 to TRBJ1-3, with 7 bases matching TRBD1. V lost 1 base to trimming and J lost 1 base; unmatched junction nucleotides: 1. This CDR3 has 15 residues. Germline V lookup: CDR1 KGHSH, CDR2 LQKENI. The CDR3 region has the DNA TGTGCCAGCTCACCACAGGGGGCGTCTGGAAACACCATATATTTT. Residues: CASSPQGASGNTIYF.

The chain joins TRBV6-5 to TRBJ2-7; a possible D gene is TRBD2 (6 bases). The CDR3 consists of 14 residues. Germline-derived CDR1 and CDR2 are MNHEY and SVGAGI. V gave up 6 bases and J gave up 9 bases, with 21 bases separating them. The CDR3 DNA sequence: TGTGCCAGCAGGACCGGTCGCGGGCGGGACTGGCAGTACTTC. It codes for CASRTGRGRDWQYF.

The chain employs TRBV20-1 and TRBJ1-1; no clear D gene. CDR1 is DFQATT, CDR2 SNEGSKA, per germline (reference sequence). The V gene lost 7 bases and the J gene lost 6 bases, with 3 bases spanning the gap. The length of the CDR3 is 8 residues. The CDR3 nucleotides are TGCAGTGGTGCTGAAGCTTTCTTT. This codes for CSGAEAFF.

This rearrangement joins TRBV7-8 to TRBJ2-1; possibly TRBD1 or TRBD2 for D (6 bases each). Germline V gives CDR1 SGHVS, CDR2 FQNEAQ. The V and J ends lost 6 bases and 2 bases respectively, with 14 bases between them. CDR3 length equals 15 residues. CDR3: CASRKEGEAYNEQFF. In nucleotides, the CDR3 is TGTGCCAGCAGAAAAGAGGGGGAGGCCTACAATGAGCAGTTCTTC.

This rearrangement joins TRBV27 to TRBJ2-5; D unresolved. The DNA end is more similar to TRBJ2-7, so the J call may be wrong. CDR1 is MNHEY and CDR2 is SMNVEV in the germline V gene (reference sequence). This CDR3 comprises 11 residues. The DNA of the CDR3 is TGTGCCAGCAGTACCAACTACGAGCAGTACTTC. Translating gives CASSTNYEQYF.

J is TRBJ2-4 and V is TRBV25-1, with D perhaps given as TRBD1 or TRBD2 (5 bases each). Germline CDR1 reads MGHDK; CDR2 reads SYGVNS. V shed 0 bases and J shed 3 bases, with 15 bases lying between them. The CDR3 runs to 17 residues. The DNA of the CDR3 is TGTGCCAGCAGTGAATATTATAGGGACCAACACAAAAACATTCAGTACTTC. Its translation is CASSEYYRDQHKNIQYF.

This clone has a handful of counts. This rearrangement joins TRBV5-1 to TRBJ1-1, with TRBD1 matching 7 bases. V shed 4 bases and J 4 bases; nucleotides not matched to a gene: 7. The CDR3 loop spans 14 amino acids. Germline assignment: CDR1 SGHRS and CDR2 YFSETQ. CDR3: CASSTTGVSTEAFF. CDR3 bases: TGCGCCAGCAGCACCACAGGGGTAAGCACTGAAGCTTTCTTT.

This clone was seen a few times. The chain joins TRBV6-5 to TRBJ1-1, with D maybe TRBD1 (5 bases). Germline V gene data show CDR1 as MNHEY and CDR2 as SVGAGI. Trimming removed 3 bases at V and 7 bases at J, with 9 bases between. This CDR3 is 12 amino acids long. In DNA form, the CDR3 reads TGTGCCAGCAGTTATTCGGGGGATGAAGCTTTCTTT. It yields the protein CASSYSGDEAFF.

This clone showed up just once. V is TRBV9 and J is TRBJ2-2; 10 bases agree with TRBD1. Germline values: CDR1 SGDLS, CDR2 YYNGEE. The CDR3 contains 16 residues. The J segment lost 5 bases and the V segment lost 3 bases, leaving 7 bases of the junction unmatched. CDR3 loop: CASSADRGAGTGELFF. In DNA form, the CDR3 reads TGTGCCAGCAGCGCGGACAGGGGGGCCGGGACCGGGGAGCTGTTTTTT.

This clone is deemed medium-sized. V usage is TRBV11-2 and J usage is TRBJ1-2; 7 bases are a match to TRBD1. CDR1 is SGHAT, CDR2 FQNNGV, per germline. The trim removed 3 bases at V and 9 bases at J, leaving 10 bases unmatched. This CDR3 comprises 14 residues. Here the CDR3 reads CASSFRQGVMSYTF. CDR3 DNA: TGTGCCAGCAGCTTCCGACAGGGCGTGATGAGCTACACCTTC.

The V call is TRBV21-1, the J call TRBJ1-5; TRBD1 is the table's D call and was not checked against the DNA. TRBV21-1 is classified as a pseudogene. The CDR3 is 14 residues long. CDR3 loop: CASIQDRSNQPQHF. In DNA form, the CDR3 reads TGTGCCAGCATCCAAGACAGAAGCAATCAGCCCCAGCATTTT.

This clone was observed a single time. This chain connects TRBV6-1 to TRBJ1-2; TRBD1 aligns across 7 bases. Germline V gene data show CDR1 as MNHNS and CDR2 as SASEGT. J gave up 8 bases and V 6 bases, and 6 bases lay outside the gene matches. The CDR3 has 12 amino acids. CDR3 coding DNA: TGTGCCAGCAGCTTTGGACAGGAAGGCTACACCTTC. Amino acid sequence: CASSFGQEGYTF.